This T cell receptor (beta chain) was sequenced in a study of cytomegalovirus exposure and HLA in healthy donors. Background on the study: Earlier sequencing of 150 million to 200 million T cells yielded approximately 100 million unique TCR beta sequences. General observations from the study: Some segments of the V type, notably TRBV6-2 and TRBV6-3, were excluded as indistinguishable. Later analysis showed most CMV-associated TCR beta chains appearing HLA-restricted. Across all donors, roughly uniform sequencing depth was an assumption of the presence/absence analyses.

Details on this clone: The target antigen is unknown.

PCR was performed using 60 Vbeta and 13 Jbeta primers. Assay: immunoSEQ multiplex PCR; the TCRdb copy retains only in-frame clones and omits some. The table has more than 100,000 clones, roughly 69% seen once. The CDR3 sequence is 17 residues long. V shed 4 bases, J shed 5 bases, and the junction held 15 bases outside the gene matches. Germline CDR1 WNHNN, CDR2 SYGVQD (reference sequence). The chain carries TRBV10-1 and TRBJ1-1; 8 bases map to TRBD1. This clonotype originated in a woman between 35 and 50 years old in good health and CMV-seropositive. The sample taken for sequencing was PBMCs. The DNA for the CDR3 is TGCGCCAGCAGTGTCGACAGGGGAGTTTCCTCGGGAACTGAAGCTTTCTTT. Translating it yields CASSVDRGVSSGTEAFF.